Following are 20 T cell receptor beta chains from one sample sequenced in a study of vaccination and CD4 T cells after COVID-19. The treatment denotes: approximately 11-day PBMC culture with coronavirus spike peptide pools or control peptides (ViraFEST assay). Which antigens these TCRs recognize remains unknown. The Oncomine TCR Beta short-read assay was what sequenced the DNA obtained from cultured CD4+ T cells. TCRdb analysed the PCR reads with MiXCR anew, one entry per CDR3 protein. The sample contains around 15,000 distinct CDR3 sequences, approximately 35% of which appear only once. The specimen was CD4+ T cells from blood, cultured in vitro, collected before SARS-CoV-2 vaccination. These receptors were obtained from a human donor who received a COVID-19 vaccine.

The chain uses TRBV11-3 and TRBJ2-3, with 9 bases aligning to TRBD2. The CDR3 runs 19 residues. J was trimmed by 1 base and V by 2 bases; bases with no gene match: 13. Germline V gene lookup returns CDR1 SGHNT and CDR2 YENEEA. The CDR3 loop reads CASSLSDPLRGGGTDTQYF. The CDR3 nucleotides are TGTGCCAGCAGCTTAAGTGACCCGCTGCGGGGGGGCGGCACAGATACGCAGTATTTT.

This chain uses TRBV5-1 with TRBJ1-4; 7 bases align to TRBD1. Germline CDR1 reads SGHRS; CDR2 reads YFSETQ. The trim removed 7 bases at V and 5 bases at J, leaving 8 bases unmatched. The CDR3 contains 14 residues. DNA for the CDR3: TGCGCCAGCGGGGCAGGGGGGGCCAATGAAAAACTGTTTTTT. Its protein is CASGAGGANEKLFF.

This clonotype has a handful of counts. The rearrangement joins TRBV19 to TRBJ2-3, with D maybe TRBD1 (6 bases). CDR1 and CDR2 from the germline V gene are LNHDA and SQIVND (reference sequence). This CDR3 is 16 amino acids long. Trimming cost V 1 base and J 4 bases, with 15 bases left between them. The CDR3 DNA is TGTGCCAGTAGTATAGCCACAGGGAGTTTTGCAGATACGCAGTATTTT. It is translated as CASSIATGSFADTQYF.

A single count supports this clonotype. V and J are TRBV7-9 and TRBJ1-1; D not resolved. The germline V gene encodes CDR1 SEHNR and CDR2 FQNEAQ (reference sequence). The CDR3 is made up of 14 amino acids. Trimming took off 5 bases at V and 2 bases at J, with 12 bases between the two ends. The CDR3 nucleotides are TGTGCCAGCAGCCACCTGGGCAGTAACACTGAAGCTTTCTTT. Translating gives CASSHLGSNTEAFF.

The J gene is TRBJ1-1, the V gene TRBV19; the D gene is possibly TRBD1 (6 bases). V was pared by 5 bases and J by 1 base, with 11 bases between. The germline CDR1 and CDR2 sequences are LNHDA and SQIVND (reference sequence). The CDR3 runs 14 residues. The CDR3 DNA is TGTGCCAGTAGTCAAACGACAGGGAACACTGAAGCTTTCTTT. Its protein is CASSQTTGNTEAFF.

This clonotype was observed a few times. The V gene is TRBV20-1, the J gene TRBJ2-7; 15 nucleotides match TRBD2. Per germline, CDR1 DFQATT and CDR2 SNEGSKA (reference sequence). This CDR3 is built from 14 residues. CDR3: CSGLAGGLRNEQYF. The CDR3 DNA reads TGCAGCGGACTAGCGGGGGGGCTGAGGAACGAGCAGTACTTC.

J is TRBJ2-1 and V is TRBV20-1, with 7 nucleotides matching TRBD2. J gave up 7 bases and V 3 bases, and 0 bases lay outside the gene matches. The CDR3 contains 11 residues. Germline V lookup: CDR1 DFQATT, CDR2 SNEGSKA (reference sequence). CDR3 sequence reads: CSARGGNEQFF. Here the CDR3 DNA reads TGCAGTGCTAGGGGGGGGAATGAGCAGTTCTTC.

The genes are TRBV7-6 and TRBJ2-7; D tentatively fits TRBD1 or TRBD2 (5 bases each). CDR3 size: 14 residues. Deletions cut 5 bases from V and 5 bases from J, with 16 bases between. Germline V gene data show CDR1 as SGHVS and CDR2 as FNYEAQ. CDR3 loop: CASSPWGIFDEQYF. The CDR3 bases are TGTGCCAGCAGCCCGTGGGGGATTTTCGACGAGCAGTACTTC.

This chain links TRBV7-7 with TRBJ2-5; 11 nucleotides line up with TRBD2. The CDR3 has 16 amino acids. Trimming cost V 5 bases and J 2 bases; bases outside gene matches: 7. CDR1 and CDR2 (germline): SSHAT, FNYEAQ (reference sequence). The CDR3 sequence: CASSRNLAGGQETQYF. As DNA, the CDR3 is TGTGCCAGCAGCCGGAATTTAGCGGGGGGGCAAGAGACCCAGTACTTC.

This clonotype was found a few times. V and J are TRBV19 and TRBJ2-1; 13 bases are a match to TRBD2. The CDR3 loop spans 16 amino acids. V shed 3 bases and J 10 bases; nucleotides not matched to a gene: 9. Germline CDR1 LNHDA, CDR2 SQIVND (reference sequence). This chain's CDR3 is CASSIPTSGGSGEQFF. The CDR3 DNA sequence: TGTGCCAGTAGTATCCCGACTAGCGGGGGGTCTGGGGAGCAGTTCTTC.

This chain uses TRBV15 with TRBJ2-4; D could derive from TRBD1 or TRBD2 (5 bases each). V lost 0 bases, J lost 5 bases, and 14 bases lay in between. CDR1 is LNHNV, CDR2 YYDKDF, per germline (reference sequence). The CDR3 is 16 amino acids. The CDR3 sequence: CATSREGFWDQNIQYF. CDR3 nucleotides: TGTGCCACCAGCAGAGAAGGTTTCTGGGACCAAAACATTCAGTACTTC.

This clonotype was detected a few times. The CDR3 protein is CASSLLRTNNQPQHF. The CDR3 DNA follows: TGTGCCAGCAGCTTACTACGGACCAACAATCAGCCCCAGCATTTT. The chain uses TRBV7-9 and TRBJ1-5; D gene unclear. V was trimmed by 2 bases and J by 3 bases, leaving 11 bases between them. Germline CDR1 reads SEHNR; CDR2 reads FQNEAQ (reference sequence). CDR3 length equals 15 residues.

The rearrangement links TRBV14 to TRBJ2-3; D is perhaps TRBD1 or TRBD2 (6 bases each). Deletions cut 1 base from V and 11 bases from J, with 19 bases between. The CDR3 runs 15 residues. Germline V CDR1 and CDR2: SGHDN, FVKESK. The CDR3 DNA reads TGTGCCAGCAGCCAAGTAGGGGGGCCCGGACCGAGGCAGTATTTT. Its translation: CASSQVGGPGPRQYF.

The genes are TRBV5-1 and TRBJ1-2; a weak D match, TRBD1 (5 bases). Trimming shortened V by 5 bases and J by 6 bases, and 20 bases separated the two germline ends. This CDR3 spans 15 amino acids. Germline CDR1 reads SGHRS; CDR2 reads YFSETQ. CDR3 DNA sequence: TGCGCCAGCAGAAAGGGAAGTTTAGTAGGGGATGGCTACACCTTC. Translated: CASRKGSLVGDGYTF.

By frequency in the sample, this clonotype is medium-sized. A junction end diverges from the germline sequence, so it may reflect a read error. The rearrangement uses TRBV6-2 or TRBV6-3 and TRBJ1-6; possible D gene TRBD1, 5 bases. The CDR3 contains 16 residues. Germline V gene data show CDR1 as MNHEY and CDR2 as SVGEGT. This CDR3 is CASTYGEGNGNSPLHF. The CDR3 nucleotides read TGTGCCAGCACTTACGGCGAGGGGAACGGTAATTCACCCCTCCACTTT.

V and J are TRBV5-4 and TRBJ2-7, with D perhaps matching TRBD1 (6 bases). The germline gives CDR1 SGHNT, CDR2 YYREEE (reference sequence). The V end was cut by 5 bases, the J end by 2 bases, with 14 bases between. The CDR3 is 14 residues long. CDR3 coding DNA: TGTGCCAGCAGGCTTTCAGGGGATACCTACGAGCAGTACTTC. Translating gives CASRLSGDTYEQYF. Drawing the rest from reference TRBV5-4 and TRBJ2-7, the complete variable domain is ETGVTQSPTHLIKTRGQQVTLRCSSQSGHNTVSWYQQALGQGPQFIFQYYREEENGRGNFPPRFSGLQFPNYSSELNVNALELDDSALYLCASRLSGDTYEQYFGPGTRLTVT.

The rearrangement joins TRBV19 to TRBJ1-1; 8 positions match TRBD1. Germline assignment: CDR1 LNHDA and CDR2 SQIVND (reference sequence). J was trimmed by 5 bases and V by 3 bases; bases with no gene match: 8. CDR3 length equals 15 residues. CDR3 DNA: TGTGCCAGTAGTATCCCCCAGGGGGCGAGGACTGAAGCTTTCTTT. Its protein is CASSIPQGARTEAFF. Full variable domain (outside the CDR3, taken from reference TRBV19 and TRBJ1-1): DGGITQSPKYLFRKEGQNVTLSCEQNLNHDAMYWYRQDPGQGLRLIYYSQIVNDFQKGDIAEGYSVSREKKESFPLTVTSAQKNPTAFYLCASSIPQGARTEAFFGQGTRLTVV.

This clonotype appeared a few times. The V gene is TRBV6-1, the J gene TRBJ2-5; 7 bases align to TRBD1. The CDR3 loop spans 14 amino acids. V trimming: 7 bases; J trimming: 2 bases; junction bases outside the gene matches: 7. CDR1 is MNHNS and CDR2 is SASEGT in the germline V gene. The CDR3 nucleotides are TGTGCCAGCACTCAGGGACAGCTACAAGAGACCCAGTACTTC. This encodes CASTQGQLQETQYF.

The chain recombines TRBV19 with TRBJ2-7; possibly TRBD1 or TRBD2 for D (7 bases each). CDR1 LNHDA and CDR2 SQIVND come from the germline V gene (reference sequence). Trimming left V 3 bases short and J 3 bases short, with 12 bases between. CDR3 length equals 14 residues. The chain's CDR3 is CASSMAGGVYEQYF. CDR3 in DNA: TGTGCCAGTAGTATGGCAGGGGGGGTCTACGAGCAGTACTTC.

This clonotype was seen just once. This chain joins TRBV6-5 and TRBJ2-7, with D perhaps TRBD1 (6 bases). The germline V gene encodes CDR1 MNHEY and CDR2 SVGAGI. The V gene lost 0 bases and the J gene lost 9 bases, with 18 bases spanning the gap. This CDR3 has 15 residues. The CDR3 nucleotides are TGTGCCAGCAGTTACTCTAGAGGGGGTGGTAGCTGGCAGTACTTC. This encodes CASSYSRGGGSWQYF.